This TCR beta chain derives from a study of T cells in Graves' hyperthyroidism and ophthalmopathy. Study-level findings and limits: By a 13 V-J model, ophthalmopathy was set apart from stable hyperthyroidism.

RNA transcripts served as the template for amplifying TCR beta CDR3 regions. During a first-round RT-PCR of the TCR CDR3, the HTBI primer set was used. MiXCR, run by TCRdb on the multiplex PCR reads, gives a single entry per CDR3 protein. Of approximately 380,000 distinct CDR3 sequences in the sample, 15% to 20% are singletons; the top ten hold less than 45%. With regard to this clonotype: The antigen remains undetermined.

Uncontrolled infection, other autoimmune disease, pregnancy or lactation barred patients from enrollment. Fresh peripheral blood, 10 ml, yielded the PBMCs. The CDR3 spans 15 residues. Trimming took 2 bases from V and 4 from J, leaving 14 bases between them. The receptor was derived from a young man with Graves' ophthalmopathy. The rearrangement joins TRBV12-3 or TRBV12-4 to TRBJ1-1, with D unresolved. The sequenced sample consisted of blood. The CDR3 bases are TGTGCCAGCAGTTTAAGGCAATCATGGTTCACTGAAGCTTTCTTT. Protein sequence: CASSLRQSWFTEAFF.